One sample yielded the 4 T cell receptor beta chains listed below, sequenced in a study of T cell responses to AZD1222 COVID-19 vaccine. Profiled with immunoSEQ multiplex PCR; TCRdb holds only in-frame clones, not every one. The sample contains more than 100,000 clones, approximately 85% of which appear only once. The specimen comprised peripheral blood, sampled on day 0 of AZD1222 vaccination. These receptors came from an adult in good health.

The table lists this clone with a few counts. The CDR3 sequence is CASSTGTGGANTEAFF. The CDR3 nucleotides read TGTGCCAGCTCCACCGGGACAGGGGGCGCGAACACTGAAGCTTTCTTT. The chain carries TRBV18 and TRBJ1-1; 12 nucleotides align to TRBD1. This CDR3 comprises 16 residues. Germline trimming cut 6 bases from V and 1 base from J; bases unmatched to any gene: 6. CDR1 KGHSH and CDR2 LQKENI come from the germline V gene. Complete variable domain (other parts from reference TRBV18 and TRBJ1-1): NAGVMQNPRHLVRRRGQEARLRCSPMKGHSHVYWYRQLPEEGLKFMVYLQKENIIDESGMPKERFSAEFPKEGPSILRIQQVVRGDSAAYFCASSTGTGGANTEAFFGQGTRLTVV.

The genes are TRBV4-3 and TRBJ1-1; no definite D call. Germline CDR1 and CDR2: LGHNA and YSLEER. Trimming shortened V by 4 bases and J by 1 base, and 7 bases separated the two germline ends. This CDR3 has 13 amino acids. CDR3 DNA: TGCGCCAGCAGCCGGGCACCGAACACTGAAGCTTTCTTT. Residues: CASSRAPNTEAFF.

The chain recombines TRBV5-6 with TRBJ2-5, with 10 nucleotides matching TRBD2. The V and J ends lost 3 bases and 4 bases, in that order; junction bases with no gene match: 12. The germline CDR1 and CDR2 sequences are SGHDT and YYEEEE. This CDR3 region has 17 residues. The CDR3 bases are TGTGCCAGCAGCTCGAACATAGCGGGGGGCCGGGGAGAGACCCAGTACTTC. Its protein is CASSSNIAGGRGETQYF.

The chain uses TRBV29-1 and TRBJ1-5; TRBD1 is a possible D gene (6 bases). The CDR3 loop spans 15 amino acids. CDR1 and CDR2 from the germline V gene are SQVTM and ANQGSEA. V shed 4 bases and J shed 3 bases, with 16 bases lying between them. CDR3 in DNA: TGCAGCGTTGCAATTGGGCAGGGGAACAATCAGCCCCAGCATTTT. Its protein product is CSVAIGQGNNQPQHF.